The 28 T cell receptor beta chains reported below all come from one sample, sequenced in a study of T cell repertoires in cytomegalovirus infection. Using its own MiXCR run on the reads, TCRdb lists one record per CDR3 protein. The sample includes 150,000 to 200,000 distinct CDR3 sequences, under 30% of them seen just once. The sequenced sample consisted of PBMCs. These receptors all come from a human donor in good health (CMV status not recorded). Some clones in this sample may be carry-over from other donors' samples.

A few counts support this clonotype. The V gene is TRBV19, the J gene TRBJ2-1; D is possibly TRBD1 or TRBD2 (6 bases each). The V end was cut by 6 bases, the J end by 4 bases, with 16 bases between. The germline gives CDR1 LNHDA, CDR2 SQIVND (reference sequence). This CDR3 is 15 amino acids long. The CDR3 here is CASRTSGAQYNEQFF. CDR3 DNA sequence: TGTGCCAGTAGAACCTCGGGGGCCCAATACAATGAGCAGTTCTTC.

The rearrangement joins TRBV12-3 or TRBV12-4 to TRBJ1-2; D is possibly TRBD1 (5 bases). CDR3 size: 12 residues. Between the trimmed V and J ends, which lost 6 bases and 4 bases, there was a span of 9 bases. The CDR3 region is CASSQGPYGYTF. Written as DNA, the CDR3 is TGTGCCAGCAGCCAGGGCCCCTATGGCTACACCTTC.

Only a few counts were recorded for this clonotype. The V call is TRBV20-1, the J call TRBJ2-1, with 14 bases identical to TRBD2. This CDR3 region has 18 residues. Germline assignment: CDR1 DFQATT and CDR2 SNEGSKA (reference sequence). The V and J ends lost 1 base and 4 bases, in that order; junction bases with no gene match: 9. CDR3 DNA sequence: TGCAGTGCTAGAGTCTATACCGGGACTAGCGGGGGTTACAATGAGCAGTTCTTC. It specifies CSARVYTGTSGGYNEQFF.

The rearrangement links TRBV7-2 to TRBJ1-4; 9 bases are a match to TRBD1. The V and J ends lost 2 bases and 5 bases, in that order; junction bases with no gene match: 6. From germline, CDR1 is SGHTA and CDR2 FQGNSA. The CDR3 has 16 residues. CDR3 loop: CASSLNPGQGNEKLFF. CDR3 in DNA: TGTGCCAGCAGCTTAAATCCGGGACAGGGAAATGAAAAACTGTTTTTT.

As regards this clonotype: Relative to the germline gene, one junction end is altered; a read error may explain this. This chain uses TRBV7-6 with TRBJ2-3; 9 nucleotides line up with TRBD2. Germline assignment: CDR1 SGHVS and CDR2 FNYEAQ. This CDR3 contains 16 residues. The CDR3 DNA sequence: TGTGCTAGCAGCTTACGAAGCGGGGGGCCCACAGATACGCAGTATTTT. Amino acids: CASSLRSGGPTDTQYF.

In its sample, this clonotype was seen a few times. This sequence joins TRBV2 and TRBJ1-1; maybe TRBD1 (5 bases). The CDR3 has 14 amino acids. The V gene lost 7 bases and the J gene lost 3 bases, with 15 bases spanning the gap. Per germline, CDR1 SNHLY and CDR2 FYNNEI. CDR3 sequence: CASKLRGAHTEAFF. The CDR3 DNA reads TGTGCCAGCAAGTTGAGGGGCGCGCACACTGAAGCTTTCTTT.

The CDR3 loop is CSANHGGYYEQYF. The CDR3 nucleotides are TGCAGTGCTAATCACGGAGGGTACTACGAGCAGTACTTC. This rearrangement joins TRBV20-1 to TRBJ2-7, with a weak D call TRBD2 (6 bases). CDR3 size: 13 residues. Per germline, CDR1 DFQATT and CDR2 SNEGSKA (reference sequence). Trimming cost V 4 bases and J 3 bases, with 13 bases left between them.

This clonotype was recorded at least ten times. The chain links TRBV7-2 to TRBJ1-1; tentative D call: TRBD1 (5 bases). In germline, CDR1 is SGHTA, CDR2 FQGNSA. The CDR3 length is 13 residues. V gave up 3 bases and J gave up 2 bases, with 7 bases separating them. The DNA of the CDR3 is TGTGCCAGCAGCTTTGGGGCAAACACTGAAGCTTTCTTT. Protein: CASSFGANTEAFF.

This chain joins TRBV29-1 and TRBJ1-1; D is undetermined. The germline gives CDR1 SQVTM, CDR2 ANQGSEA. The CDR3 spans 14 residues. Trimming shortened V by 2 bases and J by 3 bases, and 13 bases separated the two germline ends. CDR3 coding DNA: TGCAGCGTTGAACCGACCCAAGCGGACACTGAAGCTTTCTTT. It specifies CSVEPTQADTEAFF.

The chain has TRBV19 and TRBJ2-1, with D possibly matching TRBD1 (5 bases). Per germline, CDR1 LNHDA and CDR2 SQIVND (reference sequence). V shed 1 base and J shed 3 bases, with 13 bases lying between them. The CDR3 spans 16 residues. The CDR3 DNA follows: TGTGCCAGTAGTATAGCGGCAGGGTCCTTCTACAATGAGCAGTTCTTC. It translates to CASSIAAGSFYNEQFF.

There are many counts of this clonotype. The chain links TRBV7-2 to TRBJ1-2, with 8 bases fitting TRBD1. This CDR3 spans 16 amino acids. In germline, CDR1 is SGHTA, CDR2 FQGNSA. V lost 4 bases, J lost 4 bases, and 11 bases stayed unmatched. The CDR3 sequence: CASSSTGEGTLYGYTF. The DNA for the CDR3 is TGTGCCAGCAGCTCGACAGGGGAAGGAACCCTCTATGGCTACACCTTC.

This clonotype was seen at least ten times. The chain employs TRBV7-8 and TRBJ1-3; TRBD1 might be the D (6 bases). Trimming took off 0 bases at V and 5 bases at J, with 17 bases between the two ends. The germline CDR1 and CDR2 sequences are SGHVS and FQNEAQ. The CDR3 consists of 17 residues. Here the CDR3 reads CASSLAATGWRRNTIYF. CDR3 bases: TGTGCCAGCAGCTTAGCGGCTACAGGGTGGAGAAGAAACACCATATATTTT.

This chain uses TRBV5-4 with TRBJ1-2; a possible D gene is TRBD1 (6 bases). The germline V gene encodes CDR1 SGHNT and CDR2 YYREEE (reference sequence). Trimming removed 1 base at V and 12 bases at J, with 16 bases between. The CDR3 covers 13 residues. The CDR3 region is CASSLPQVQGHTF. The DNA of the CDR3 is TGTGCCAGCAGCTTGCCCCAGGTACAGGGACACACCTTC.

This clonotype has a handful of counts. The gene calls are TRBV4-1 and TRBJ2-2; D uncertain. The ends were cut back, 0 bases at V and 3 bases at J, with 8 bases in the middle. The CDR3 spans 15 residues. The germline V gene encodes CDR1 MGHRA and CDR2 YSYEKL. In DNA form, the CDR3 reads TGCGCCAGCAGCCAAGAGGTCGCCGACACCGGGGAGCTGTTTTTT. Encoded protein: CASSQEVADTGELFF.

This chain uses TRBV7-9 with TRBJ1-6; D unresolved. CDR1 SEHNR and CDR2 FQNEAQ come from the germline V gene (reference sequence). The V and J ends lost 6 bases and 7 bases respectively, with 16 bases between them. This CDR3 comprises 15 residues. CDR3 loop: CASSAGGRSNSPLHF. In nucleotides, the CDR3 is TGTGCCAGCAGTGCCGGTGGGCGATCGAATTCACCCCTCCACTTT.

This clonotype was observed many times. V is TRBV12-3 or TRBV12-4 and J is TRBJ2-3, with 10 bases aligning to TRBD2. The CDR3 length is 16 residues. Germline trimming cut 6 bases from V and 3 bases from J; bases unmatched to any gene: 9. The chain's CDR3 is CASSSSQRGGTDTQYF. The DNA for the CDR3 is TGTGCCAGCAGCTCCTCGCAGCGGGGGGGAACAGATACGCAGTATTTT.

This chain uses TRBV29-1 with TRBJ2-5; 7 bases match TRBD1. CDR3 length equals 13 residues. Germline V gene sequence: CDR1 SQVTM, CDR2 ANQGSEA. Losses at the gene ends were 6 bases for V and 1 base for J; bases not matched to a gene: 5. DNA for the CDR3: TGCAGCGTCGACAGGGTCGCCCAAGAGACCCAGTACTTC. Protein: CSVDRVAQETQYF. Complete variable domain (other parts from reference TRBV29-1 and TRBJ2-5): SAVISQKPSRDICQRGTSLTIQCQVDSQVTMMFWYRQQPGQSLTLIATANQGSEATYESGFVIDKFPISRPNLTFSTLTVSNMSPEDSSIYLCSVDRVAQETQYFGPGTRLLVL.

This clonotype has at least ten counts. This chain connects TRBV7-2 to TRBJ2-5, with TRBD2 identical over 14 bases. The CDR3 loop spans 15 amino acids. V lost 5 bases and J lost 9; bases outside the gene matches: 8. Per the germline V gene, CDR1 is SGHTA and CDR2 is FQGNSA. The CDR3 nucleotides read TGTGCCAGCAGCACGGGACTAGCGGGGGCCCGGCCCCAGTACTTC. Protein product: CASSTGLAGARPQYF. The full variable domain, in which reference TRBV7-2 and TRBJ2-5 provide the parts outside the CDR3, is GAGVSQSPSNKVTEKGKDVELRCDPISGHTALYWYRQSLGQGLEFLIYFQGNSAPDKSGLPSDRFSAERTGGSVSTLTIQRTQQEDSAVYLCASSTGLAGARPQYFGPGTRLLVL.

CDR3: CSARVGAQETQYF. CDR3 DNA sequence: TGCAGTGCTCGGGTGGGAGCTCAAGAGACCCAGTACTTC. J is TRBJ2-5 and V is TRBV20-1; D perhaps matches TRBD2 (5 bases). Germline assignment: CDR1 DFQATT and CDR2 SNEGSKA (reference sequence). The CDR3 covers 13 residues. Trimming removed 5 bases at V and 2 bases at J, with 12 bases between.

This chain joins TRBV7-4 and TRBJ2-7, with D tentatively TRBD1 or TRBD2 (5 bases each). Trimming took 4 bases from V and 0 from J, leaving 10 bases between them. CDR1 is SGHVT, CDR2 SQSDAQ, per germline. The CDR3 consists of 14 residues. DNA for the CDR3: TGTGCCAGCAGCTGGGGGACGATCTCCTACGAGCAGTACTTC. The encoded protein is CASSWGTISYEQYF.

Here the CDR3 reads CASSSQDVGTQYF. CDR3 in DNA: TGTGCCAGCAGTTCCCAGGACGTCGGGACCCAGTACTTC. This chain connects TRBV6-2 or TRBV6-3 to TRBJ2-5; D is ambiguous. There are 13 residues in the CDR3. Per germline, CDR1 MNHEY and CDR2 SVGEGT. Trimming shortened V by 4 bases and J by 7 bases, and 13 bases separated the two germline ends.

This clonotype has just a few counts. The CDR3 loop is CASSHRSVPRNEQFF. CDR3 nucleotide sequence: TGTGCCAGCAGCCACCGCTCGGTCCCCCGGAATGAGCAGTTCTTC. This chain joins TRBV5-6 and TRBJ2-1; D is unresolved. Germline CDR1 SGHDT, CDR2 YYEEEE. There are 15 residues in the CDR3. The V gene lost 4 bases and the J gene lost 7 bases, with 18 bases spanning the gap.

The chain employs TRBV3-1 and TRBJ1-2; unclear D gene. Trimming pared 3 bases from V and 5 bases from J, leaving 7 bases between. Looked up from germline, CDR1 is LGHDT and CDR2 is YNNKEL (reference sequence). The CDR3 consists of 12 residues. For the CDR3, the DNA is TGTGCCAGCAGCCAGGGGAAGTATGGCTACACCTTC. The encoded protein is CASSQGKYGYTF.

This clonotype came up many times. The rearrangement uses TRBV19 and TRBJ1-5; TRBD1 agrees at 8 bases. With 9 bases clipped from V and 4 bases from J, the junction kept 11 bases outside the gene matches. This CDR3 has 15 residues. The germline CDR1 and CDR2 sequences are LNHDA and SQIVND (reference sequence). DNA of the CDR3: TGTGCCAGCGGGATTGGGACAGGTAATAATCAGCCCCAGCATTTT. Protein sequence: CASGIGTGNNQPQHF.

The chain employs TRBV4-2 and TRBJ2-1, with D possibly matching TRBD2 (6 bases). The CDR3 is made up of 16 amino acids. Trimming took off 0 bases at V and 0 bases at J, with 9 bases between the two ends. Per germline, CDR1 LGHNA and CDR2 YNFKEQ. The CDR3 coding sequence is TGTGCCAGCAGCCAAGACGGGGGTAGCTCCTACAATGAGCAGTTCTTC. It is translated as CASSQDGGSSYNEQFF.

The rearrangement links TRBV20-1 to TRBJ2-1, with D possibly TRBD1 on 5 matching bases. The CDR3 runs to 15 residues. In germline, CDR1 is DFQATT, CDR2 SNEGSKA (reference sequence). CDR3 sequence (DNA): TGCTCCGCCCGGTCCGACAGCCCAGGAGACAATGAGCAGTTCTTC. It encodes CSARSDSPGDNEQFF.

To note about this clonotype: A single base separates this from a much larger clone, so it may be a read error. This rearrangement joins TRBV12-3 or TRBV12-4 to TRBJ2-5; a possible D gene is TRBD2 (6 bases). The V and J ends lost 5 bases and 7 bases respectively, with 20 bases between them. The CDR3 is made up of 15 amino acids. CDR3 amino acids: CASSPTRRVSGTQYF. CDR3 in DNA: TGTGCCAGCAGTCCGACTAGGCGGGTCTCGGGGACCCAGTACTTC.

The chain recombines TRBV5-1 with TRBJ1-1; TRBD1 aligns across 8 bases. The V gene end was trimmed by 2 bases and the J gene end by 1 base; junction bases not matched to a gene: 7. The CDR3 runs 16 residues. Germline V gene sequence: CDR1 SGHRS, CDR2 YFSETQ. This CDR3 is CASSLGQGDWNTEAFF. The CDR3, as DNA: TGCGCCAGCAGCTTAGGACAGGGAGATTGGAACACTGAAGCTTTCTTT.